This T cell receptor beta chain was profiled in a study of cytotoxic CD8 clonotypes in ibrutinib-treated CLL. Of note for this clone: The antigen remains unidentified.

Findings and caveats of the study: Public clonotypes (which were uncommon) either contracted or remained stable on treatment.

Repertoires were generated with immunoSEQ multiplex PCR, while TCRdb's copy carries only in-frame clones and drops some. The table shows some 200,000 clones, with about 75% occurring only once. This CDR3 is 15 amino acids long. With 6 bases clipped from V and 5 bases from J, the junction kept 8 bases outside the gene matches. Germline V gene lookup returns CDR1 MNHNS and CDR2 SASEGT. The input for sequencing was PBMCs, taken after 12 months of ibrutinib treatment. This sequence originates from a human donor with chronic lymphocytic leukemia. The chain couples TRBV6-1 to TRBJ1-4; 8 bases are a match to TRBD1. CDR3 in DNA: TGTGCCAGCAGACCCACAGGGGGGCCAAATGAAAAACTGTTTTTT. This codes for CASRPTGGPNEKLFF.